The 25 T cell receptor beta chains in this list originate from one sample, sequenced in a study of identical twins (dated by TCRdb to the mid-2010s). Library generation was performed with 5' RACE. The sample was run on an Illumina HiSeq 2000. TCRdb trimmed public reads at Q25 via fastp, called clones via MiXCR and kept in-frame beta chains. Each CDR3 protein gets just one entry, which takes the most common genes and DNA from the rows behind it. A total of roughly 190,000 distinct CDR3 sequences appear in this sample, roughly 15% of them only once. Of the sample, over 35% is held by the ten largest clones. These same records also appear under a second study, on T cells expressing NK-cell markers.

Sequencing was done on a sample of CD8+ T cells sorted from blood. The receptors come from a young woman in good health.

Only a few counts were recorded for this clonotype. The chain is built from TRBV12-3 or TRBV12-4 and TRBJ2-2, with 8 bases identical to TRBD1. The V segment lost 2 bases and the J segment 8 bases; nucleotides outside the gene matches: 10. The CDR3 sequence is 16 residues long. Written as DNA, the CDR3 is TGTGCCAGCAGTTTAACTGGGACAGGTTTGAGTGGGGAGCTGTTTTTT. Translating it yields CASSLTGTGLSGELFF.

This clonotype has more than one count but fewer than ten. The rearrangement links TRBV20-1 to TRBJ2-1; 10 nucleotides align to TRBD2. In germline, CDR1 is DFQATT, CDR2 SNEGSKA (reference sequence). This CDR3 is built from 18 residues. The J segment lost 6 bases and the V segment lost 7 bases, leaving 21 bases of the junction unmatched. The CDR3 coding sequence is TGCAGTGTTCCAAAGACTCACCTAGCGGGAGTAGTGGGCAATGAGCAGTTCTTC. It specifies CSVPKTHLAGVVGNEQFF.

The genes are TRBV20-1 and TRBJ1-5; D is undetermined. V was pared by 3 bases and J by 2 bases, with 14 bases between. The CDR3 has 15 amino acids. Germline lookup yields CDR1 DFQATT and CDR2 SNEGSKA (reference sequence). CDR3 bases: TGCAGTGCTAGTGTCTTTGGGGAAGGCAATCAGCCCCAGCATTTT. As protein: CSASVFGEGNQPQHF.

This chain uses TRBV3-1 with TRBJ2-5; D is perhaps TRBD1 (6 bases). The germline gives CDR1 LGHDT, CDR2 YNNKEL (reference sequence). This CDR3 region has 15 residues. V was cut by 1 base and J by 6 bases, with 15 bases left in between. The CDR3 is CASSQVSGARKTQYF. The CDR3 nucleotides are TGTGCCAGCAGCCAAGTATCAGGGGCGAGGAAGACCCAGTACTTC.

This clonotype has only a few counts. CDR3 amino acids: CASSLLADFRTQYF. In nucleotides, the CDR3 is TGTGCCAGCAGTCTACTAGCGGATTTTAGGACCCAGTACTTC. The chain couples TRBV7-2 to TRBJ2-5; TRBD2 agrees at 8 bases. CDR1 SGHTA and CDR2 FQGNSA come from the germline V gene. Unmatched junction bases numbered 10, after V lost 6 bases and J lost 7 bases. CDR3 size: 14 residues.

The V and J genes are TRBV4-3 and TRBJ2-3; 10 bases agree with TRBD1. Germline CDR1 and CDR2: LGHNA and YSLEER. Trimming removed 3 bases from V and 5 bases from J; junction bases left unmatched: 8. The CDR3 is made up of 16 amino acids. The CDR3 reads CASSHSTGGEGDTQYF. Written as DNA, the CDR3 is TGCGCCAGCAGCCACTCGACAGGGGGCGAAGGAGATACGCAGTATTTT.

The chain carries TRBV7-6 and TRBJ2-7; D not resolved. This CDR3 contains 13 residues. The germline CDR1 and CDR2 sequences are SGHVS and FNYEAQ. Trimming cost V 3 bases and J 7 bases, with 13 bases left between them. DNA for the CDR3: TGTGCCAGCAGCTTGGAGTCTTTAGGGGAGCAGTACTTC. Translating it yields CASSLESLGEQYF. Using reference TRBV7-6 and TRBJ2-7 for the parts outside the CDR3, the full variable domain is GAGVSQSPRYKVTKRGQDVALRCDPISGHVSLYWYRQALGQGPEFLTYFNYEAQQDKSGLPNDRFSAERPEGSISTLTIQRTEQRDSAMYRCASSLESLGEQYFGPGTRLTVT.

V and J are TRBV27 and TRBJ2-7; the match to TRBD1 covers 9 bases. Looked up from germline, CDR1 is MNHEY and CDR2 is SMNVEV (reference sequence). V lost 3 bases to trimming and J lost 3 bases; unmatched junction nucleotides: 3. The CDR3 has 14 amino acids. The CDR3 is CASSFSGQGYEQYF. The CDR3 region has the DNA TGTGCCAGCAGTTTTTCGGGACAGGGCTACGAGCAGTACTTC.

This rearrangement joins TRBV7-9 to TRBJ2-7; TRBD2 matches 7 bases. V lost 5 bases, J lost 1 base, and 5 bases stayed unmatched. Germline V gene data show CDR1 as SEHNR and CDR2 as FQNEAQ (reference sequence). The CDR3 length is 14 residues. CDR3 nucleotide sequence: TGTGCCAGCAGCCCTAGCGGTTTTTCCTACGAGCAGTACTTC. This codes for CASSPSGFSYEQYF.

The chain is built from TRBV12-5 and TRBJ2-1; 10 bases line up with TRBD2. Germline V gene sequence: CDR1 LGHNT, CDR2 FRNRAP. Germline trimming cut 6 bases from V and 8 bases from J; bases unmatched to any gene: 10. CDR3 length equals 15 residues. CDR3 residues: CASGLTSGRADEQFF. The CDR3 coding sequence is TGTGCTAGTGGCCTTACCAGCGGGAGGGCAGATGAGCAGTTCTTC.

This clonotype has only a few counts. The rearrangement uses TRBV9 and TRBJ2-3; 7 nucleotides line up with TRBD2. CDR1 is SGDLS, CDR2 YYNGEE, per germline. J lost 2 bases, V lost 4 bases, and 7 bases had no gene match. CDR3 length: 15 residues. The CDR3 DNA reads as TGTGCCAGCAGCTACGCGGGAGCGGTCACAGATACGCAGTATTTT. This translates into CASSYAGAVTDTQYF.

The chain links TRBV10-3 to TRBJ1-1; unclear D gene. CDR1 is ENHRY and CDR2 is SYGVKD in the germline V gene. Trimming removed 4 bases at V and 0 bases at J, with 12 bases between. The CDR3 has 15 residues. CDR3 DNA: TGTGCCATCAGTGCCCGACAAGAAATGAACACTGAAGCTTTCTTT. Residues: CAISARQEMNTEAFF.

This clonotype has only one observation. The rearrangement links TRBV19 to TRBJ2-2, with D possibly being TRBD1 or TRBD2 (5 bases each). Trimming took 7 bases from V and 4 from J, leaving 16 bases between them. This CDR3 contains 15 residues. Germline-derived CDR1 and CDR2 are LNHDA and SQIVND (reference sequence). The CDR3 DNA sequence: TGTGCCAGTAACCCCCAGGGCCGGGGCACCGGGGAGCTGTTTTTT. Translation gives CASNPQGRGTGELFF.

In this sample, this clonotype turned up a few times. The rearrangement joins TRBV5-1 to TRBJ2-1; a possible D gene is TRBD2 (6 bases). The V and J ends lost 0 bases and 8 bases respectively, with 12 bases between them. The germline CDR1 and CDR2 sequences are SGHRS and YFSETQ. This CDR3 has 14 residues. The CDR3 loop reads CASSLGGLPDEQFF. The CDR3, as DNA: TGCGCCAGCAGCTTGGGGGGACTCCCCGATGAGCAGTTCTTC.

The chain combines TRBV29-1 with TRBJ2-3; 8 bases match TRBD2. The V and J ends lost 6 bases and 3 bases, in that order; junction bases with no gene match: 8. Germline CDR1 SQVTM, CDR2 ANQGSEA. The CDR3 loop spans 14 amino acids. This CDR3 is CSVESGRGTDTQYF. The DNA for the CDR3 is TGCAGCGTAGAAAGCGGGAGAGGTACAGATACGCAGTATTTT.

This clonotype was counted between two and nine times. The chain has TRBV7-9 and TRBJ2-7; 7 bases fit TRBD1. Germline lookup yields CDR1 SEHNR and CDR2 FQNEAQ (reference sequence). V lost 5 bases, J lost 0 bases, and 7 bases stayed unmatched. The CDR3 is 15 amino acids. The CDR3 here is CASSPRGSHSYEQYF. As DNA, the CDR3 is TGTGCCAGCAGCCCCAGGGGGTCCCACTCCTACGAGCAGTACTTC. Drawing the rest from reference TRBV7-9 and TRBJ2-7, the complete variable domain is DTGVSQNPRHKITKRGQNVTFRCDPISEHNRLYWYRQTLGQGPEFLTYFQNEAQLEKSRLLSDRFSAERPKGSFSTLEIQRTEQGDSAMYLCASSPRGSHSYEQYFGPGTRLTVT.

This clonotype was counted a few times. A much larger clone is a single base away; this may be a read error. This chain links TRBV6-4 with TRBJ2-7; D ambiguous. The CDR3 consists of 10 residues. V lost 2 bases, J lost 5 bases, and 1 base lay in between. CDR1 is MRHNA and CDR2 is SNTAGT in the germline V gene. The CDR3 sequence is CASSDDEQYF. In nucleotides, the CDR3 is TGTGCCAGCAGTGACGACGAGCAGTACTTC.

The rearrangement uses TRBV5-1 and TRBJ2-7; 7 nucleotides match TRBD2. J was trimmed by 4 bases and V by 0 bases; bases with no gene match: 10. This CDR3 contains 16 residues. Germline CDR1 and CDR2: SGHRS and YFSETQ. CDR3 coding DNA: TGCGCCAGCAGCTTGGTTCTGGGCGGGAGAATTTACGAGCAGTACTTC. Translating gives CASSLVLGGRIYEQYF.

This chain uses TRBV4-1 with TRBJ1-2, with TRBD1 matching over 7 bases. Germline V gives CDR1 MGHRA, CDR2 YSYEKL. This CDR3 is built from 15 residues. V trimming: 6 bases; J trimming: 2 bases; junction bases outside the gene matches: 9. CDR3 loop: CASSLQWDRNYGYTF. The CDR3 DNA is TGCGCCAGCAGTCTCCAATGGGACAGAAACTATGGCTACACCTTC.

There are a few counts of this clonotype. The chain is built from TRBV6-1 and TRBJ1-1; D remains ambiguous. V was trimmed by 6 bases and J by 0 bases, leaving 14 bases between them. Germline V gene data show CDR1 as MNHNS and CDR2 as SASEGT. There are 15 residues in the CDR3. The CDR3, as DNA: TGTGCCAGCAGACCTTCCCGTCGCATGAACACTGAAGCTTTCTTT. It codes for CASRPSRRMNTEAFF.

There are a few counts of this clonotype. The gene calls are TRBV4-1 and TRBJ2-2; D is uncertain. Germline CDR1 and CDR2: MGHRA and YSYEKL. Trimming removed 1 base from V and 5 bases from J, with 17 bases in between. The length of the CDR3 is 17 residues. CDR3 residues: CASSQGGSLYGTGELFF. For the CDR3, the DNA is TGCGCCAGCAGCCAAGGGGGATCCCTTTATGGGACCGGGGAGCTGTTTTTT.

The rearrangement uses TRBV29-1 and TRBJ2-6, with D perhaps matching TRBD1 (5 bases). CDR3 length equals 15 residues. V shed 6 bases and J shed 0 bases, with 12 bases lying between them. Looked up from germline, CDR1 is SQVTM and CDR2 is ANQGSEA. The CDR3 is CSVPSRDSGANVLTF. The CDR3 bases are TGCAGCGTCCCGTCCAGGGACTCTGGGGCCAACGTCCTGACTTTC. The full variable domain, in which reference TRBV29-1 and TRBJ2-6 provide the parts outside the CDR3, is SAVISQKPSRDICQRGTSLTIQCQVDSQVTMMFWYRQQPGQSLTLIATANQGSEATYESGFVIDKFPISRPNLTFSTLTVSNMSPEDSSIYLCSVPSRDSGANVLTFGAGSRLTVL.

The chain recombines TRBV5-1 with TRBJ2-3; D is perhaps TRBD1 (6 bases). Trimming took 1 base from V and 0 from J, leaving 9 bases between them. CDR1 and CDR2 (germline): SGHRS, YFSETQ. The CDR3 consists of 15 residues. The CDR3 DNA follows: TGCGCCAGCAGCTTGTTCGACAGGAGCACAGATACGCAGTATTTT. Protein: CASSLFDRSTDTQYF.

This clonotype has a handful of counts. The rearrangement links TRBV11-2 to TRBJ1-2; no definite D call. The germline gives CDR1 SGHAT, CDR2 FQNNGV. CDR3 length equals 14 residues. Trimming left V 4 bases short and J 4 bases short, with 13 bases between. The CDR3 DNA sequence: TGTGCCAGCAGCTCGTTGACCGGCGGCTATGGCTACACCTTC. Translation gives CASSSLTGGYGYTF.

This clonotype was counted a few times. CDR3 DNA: TGTGCCAGCAGCCAAGATAGCGGGAGAGGATATACGCAGTATTTT. This gives the protein CASSQDSGRGYTQYF. The chain joins TRBV14 to TRBJ2-3; 9 bases fit TRBD2. The CDR3 contains 15 residues. CDR1 and CDR2 from the germline V gene are SGHDN and FVKESK. J gave up 7 bases and V 0 bases, and 5 bases lay outside the gene matches.